The 30 T cell receptor beta chains in this list originate from one sample, sequenced in a study of cytotoxic CD8 clonotypes in ibrutinib-treated CLL. Sequencing was performed with immunoSEQ multiplex PCR; in TCRdb, only in-frame clones are kept and a portion is missing. Of around 310,000 clones in the sample, approximately 80% are singletons; the top ten hold roughly 7%. The specimen comprised PBMCs, sampled before ibrutinib treatment. The receptors originated from a human donor with chronic lymphocytic leukemia.

The chain carries TRBV2 and TRBJ2-6; no clear D gene. Germline values: CDR1 SNHLY, CDR2 FYNNEI. The CDR3 totals 14 residues. The V gene lost 8 bases and the J gene lost 0 bases, with 8 bases spanning the gap. The CDR3 nucleotides read TGTGCCAGCGTTGCCGTCTCTGGGGCCAACGTCCTGACTTTC. Translating it yields CASVAVSGANVLTF.

The chain carries TRBV5-5 and TRBJ2-7; D remains unclear. This CDR3 contains 15 residues. From germline, CDR1 is SGHKS and CDR2 YYEKEE (reference sequence). V lost 2 bases and J 0 bases, leaving 12 bases between the germline ends. CDR3 coding DNA: TGTGCCAGCAGCTTCCAGGCTTCGTCCTCCTACGAGCAGTACTTC. Translated, it gives CASSFQASSSYEQYF.

This clone was detected a few times. The rearrangement uses TRBV11-2 and TRBJ2-1, with D perhaps given as TRBD1 or TRBD2 (5 bases each). The V and J ends lost 5 bases and 6 bases respectively, with 20 bases between them. Germline V gene data show CDR1 as SGHAT and CDR2 as FQNNGV. The CDR3 contains 16 residues. In DNA form, the CDR3 reads TGTGCCAGCAGCGCCGGGGCTTGGCGTGTCGTCAATGAGCAGTTCTTC. It codes for CASSAGAWRVVNEQFF.

The V and J genes are TRBV4-1 and TRBJ2-7; 7 bases match TRBD1. Trimming removed 3 bases from V and 0 bases from J; junction bases left unmatched: 2. Germline V lookup: CDR1 MGHRA, CDR2 YSYEKL. This CDR3 comprises 14 residues. CDR3 DNA sequence: TGCGCCAGCAGCCAGAGGGACAGCTCCTACGAGCAGTACTTC. Its protein product is CASSQRDSSYEQYF.

This sequence joins TRBV19 and TRBJ2-3; D remains unclear. The CDR3 covers 14 residues. The germline CDR1 and CDR2 sequences are LNHDA and SQIVND (reference sequence). V lost 6 bases and J 2 bases, leaving 12 bases between the germline ends. CDR3 sequence: CASRGRIVTDTQYF. CDR3 sequence (DNA): TGTGCCAGTAGAGGGCGAATAGTCACAGATACGCAGTATTTT.

The CDR3 sequence: CASSVPRDQYGTDTQYF. CDR3 in DNA: TGCGCCAGCAGCGTCCCCCGGGACCAGTATGGGACAGATACGCAGTATTTT. This chain joins TRBV5-1 and TRBJ2-3; D could derive from TRBD1 or TRBD2 (5 bases each). V was cut by 4 bases and J by 3 bases, with 21 bases left in between. The CDR3 is 17 residues long. CDR1 SGHRS and CDR2 YFSETQ come from the germline V gene.

This chain connects TRBV7-9 to TRBJ2-7; no clear D gene. The CDR3 is 14 residues long. V was clipped by 1 base and J by 0 bases, with 7 bases between them. Germline lookup yields CDR1 SEHNR and CDR2 FQNEAQ (reference sequence). CDR3 amino acids: CASSLDPPSYEQYF. The CDR3 DNA reads as TGTGCCAGCAGCTTAGACCCGCCCTCCTACGAGCAGTACTTC. Using reference TRBV7-9 and TRBJ2-7 for the parts outside the CDR3, the full variable domain is DTGVSQNPRHKITKRGQNVTFRCDPISEHNRLYWYRQTLGQGPEFLTYFQNEAQLEKSRLLSDRFSAERPKGSFSTLEIQRTEQGDSAMYLCASSLDPPSYEQYFGPGTRLTVT.

This clone came up a few times. The V and J genes are TRBV10-3 and TRBJ1-2; D might be TRBD1 (6 bases). Trimming removed 9 bases at V and 3 bases at J, with 14 bases between. This CDR3 is built from 13 residues. Germline CDR1 reads ENHRY; CDR2 reads SYGVKD. The CDR3: CAIRGHGDYGYTF. The CDR3 nucleotides are TGTGCCATAAGGGGACACGGAGACTATGGCTACACCTTC.

This rearrangement joins TRBV10-3 to TRBJ1-2, with D possibly matching TRBD1 (5 bases). V gave up 0 bases and J gave up 8 bases, with 13 bases separating them. The CDR3 spans 14 residues. Germline V gene lookup returns CDR1 ENHRY and CDR2 SYGVKD. The CDR3 protein is CAISESPASGGYTF. CDR3 nucleotides: TGTGCCATCAGTGAGTCCCCAGCTTCAGGGGGCTACACCTTC.

The chain couples TRBV5-1 to TRBJ2-3; 12 bases map to TRBD2. Germline trimming cut 4 bases from V and 3 bases from J; bases unmatched to any gene: 6. The CDR3 consists of 16 residues. CDR1 is SGHRS, CDR2 YFSETQ, per germline. CDR3 loop: CASSLAGGRGTDTQYF. CDR3 nucleotide sequence: TGCGCCAGCAGCCTAGCGGGAGGGAGAGGGACAGATACGCAGTATTTT.

The chain has TRBV18 and TRBJ2-7; D not certain. The CDR3 loop spans 14 amino acids. Germline V gene data show CDR1 as KGHSH and CDR2 as LQKENI. The germline V and J ends were trimmed by 5 bases and 2 bases, with 13 bases remaining between them. CDR3 residues: CASSEASVAYEQYF. The CDR3 nucleotides read TGTGCCAGCTCAGAAGCCTCAGTAGCCTACGAGCAGTACTTC.

This chain uses TRBV6-5 with TRBJ2-3; a possible D gene is TRBD2 (5 bases). The V and J ends lost 6 bases and 2 bases respectively, with 6 bases between them. The CDR3 covers 12 residues. Germline loops: CDR1 MNHEY, CDR2 SVGAGI. The CDR3 protein is CASRDFTDTQYF. CDR3 sequence (DNA): TGTGCCAGCAGGGACTTCACAGATACGCAGTATTTT.

This rearrangement joins TRBV30 to TRBJ1-2; no reliable D call. Trimming took 1 base from V and 7 from J, leaving 13 bases between them. Germline CDR1 reads GTSNPN; CDR2 reads SVGIG (reference sequence). The CDR3 extends over 13 amino acids. The CDR3 bases are TGTGCCTGGAGTGCAGCCCGAACCACTGGCTACACCTTC. It yields the protein CAWSAARTTGYTF.

The DNA of the CDR3 is TGTGCCAGCAGCTTAGGGCCCGTGGGCGGCGTCGTAGATACGCAGTATTTT. Residues: CASSLGPVGGVVDTQYF. This chain joins TRBV7-6 and TRBJ2-3; D uncertain. Germline assignment: CDR1 SGHVS and CDR2 FNYEAQ. V was pared by 1 base and J by 5 bases, with 19 bases between. CDR3 length: 17 amino acids.

The rearrangement uses TRBV4-1 and TRBJ1-2; 7 positions match TRBD1. CDR3 size: 14 residues. Unmatched junction bases numbered 6, after V lost 1 base and J lost 7 bases. The germline gives CDR1 MGHRA, CDR2 YSYEKL. CDR3 sequence reads: CASSQGGQTTGYTF. In nucleotides, the CDR3 is TGCGCCAGCAGCCAAGGGGGACAGACCACTGGCTACACCTTC.

This clone has only one observation. Written as DNA, the CDR3 is TGTGCCAGCAGTAACCGGGACCCGACCTACGAGCAGTACTTC. This codes for CASSNRDPTYEQYF. This chain connects TRBV6-1 to TRBJ2-7; D could derive from TRBD1 or TRBD2 (5 bases each). The CDR3 extends over 14 amino acids. Germline CDR1 and CDR2: MNHNS and SASEGT. Trimming removed 5 bases at V and 2 bases at J, with 13 bases between.

V is TRBV19 and J is TRBJ2-7, with 9 positions matching TRBD2. The CDR3 is 16 amino acids. Germline V lookup: CDR1 LNHDA, CDR2 SQIVND (reference sequence). V shed 5 bases, J shed 4 bases, and the junction held 12 bases outside the gene matches. CDR3 coding DNA: TGTGCCAGTAGTTATAGCGGGAGACTCCCAGGGTACGAGCAGTACTTC. This codes for CASSYSGRLPGYEQYF.

The rearrangement uses TRBV27 and TRBJ2-7; TRBD1 might be the D (5 bases). The CDR3 runs 15 residues. The germline V gene has CDR1 MNHEY and CDR2 SMNVEV (reference sequence). Trimming removed 6 bases at V and 2 bases at J, with 17 bases between. The CDR3 reads CASSQYTTAPYEQYF. The CDR3 DNA reads TGTGCCAGCAGCCAATATACGACAGCCCCCTACGAGCAGTACTTC.

The chain has TRBV5-1 and TRBJ2-7; 9 nucleotides agree with TRBD2. Germline-derived CDR1 and CDR2 are SGHRS and YFSETQ. This CDR3 is built from 14 residues. V was pared by 2 bases and J by 3 bases, with 3 bases of the junction left unmatched. The CDR3 region has the DNA TGCGCCAGCAGCTTAAGCGGGAGGTTCTACGAGCAGTACTTC. Translating it yields CASSLSGRFYEQYF.

This clone has a single count. V is TRBV15 and J is TRBJ1-2; 8 bases align to TRBD1. This CDR3 contains 13 residues. V was clipped by 6 bases and J by 3 bases; unmatched bases: 3. CDR1 is LNHNV and CDR2 is YYDKDF in the germline V gene (reference sequence). CDR3 sequence (DNA): TGTGCCACCAGAGGGACAGGATACTATGGCTACACCTTC. This encodes CATRGTGYYGYTF.

The CDR3 region is CASSQESGGNEQFF. As DNA, the CDR3 is TGCGCCAGCAGCCAAGAATCAGGGGGCAATGAGCAGTTCTTC. The chain uses TRBV4-3 and TRBJ2-1, with 7 positions matching TRBD1. Per the germline V gene, CDR1 is LGHNA and CDR2 is YSLEER. CDR3 length: 14 amino acids. Losses at the gene ends were 0 bases for V and 6 bases for J; bases not matched to a gene: 2.

V usage is TRBV5-1 and J usage is TRBJ1-1, with a possible D match to TRBD1 (5 bases). CDR1 and CDR2 (germline): SGHRS, YFSETQ. This CDR3 has 14 amino acids. V gave up 0 bases and J gave up 8 bases, with 14 bases separating them. CDR3 sequence: CASSLVGDGIEAFF. In nucleotides, the CDR3 is TGCGCCAGCAGCTTGGTTGGGGACGGCATAGAAGCTTTCTTT.

V usage is TRBV6-5 and J usage is TRBJ1-1; no clear D gene. Trimming stripped 2 bases from V and 4 bases from J, with 14 bases between. CDR3 length equals 15 residues. Looked up from germline, CDR1 is MNHEY and CDR2 is SVGAGI. CDR3 DNA sequence: TGTGCCAGCAGTTACAGACAAGGTATCTCCACTGAAGCTTTCTTT. Translation: CASSYRQGISTEAFF.

The chain recombines TRBV2 with TRBJ2-1; 8 bases fit TRBD2. The trim removed 9 bases at V and 1 base at J, leaving 2 bases unmatched. CDR3 length equals 13 residues. Germline lookup yields CDR1 SNHLY and CDR2 FYNNEI. The CDR3 sequence: CARKRESYNEQFF. CDR3 DNA: TGTGCCAGGAAGCGGGAGTCCTACAATGAGCAGTTCTTC. The complete variable domain, with remaining parts taken from reference TRBV2 and TRBJ2-1, reads EPEVTQTPSHQVTQMGQEVILRCVPISNHLYFYWYRQILGQKVEFLVSFYNNEISEKSEIFDDQFSVERPDGSNFTLKIRSTKLEDSAMYFCARKRESYNEQFFGPGTRLTVL.

Worth noting for this clone: Relative to the germline gene, one junction end is altered; a read error may explain this. The chain uses TRBV30 and TRBJ2-7; tentatively, D is TRBD2 (6 bases). The germline CDR1 and CDR2 sequences are GTSNPN and SVGIG (reference sequence). The CDR3 is 14 residues long. In DNA form, the CDR3 reads TGTGCCTGGACGCGGGGTATCCCCTCCGACGAGCAGTACTTC. This codes for CAWTRGIPSDEQYF.

This clone was found once. The chain couples TRBV7-6 to TRBJ2-1; 9 nucleotides agree with TRBD2. J lost 0 bases, V lost 5 bases, and 5 bases had no gene match. The V gene's germline CDR1 is SGHVS and CDR2 FNYEAQ. The CDR3 has 16 residues. The DNA for the CDR3 is TGTGCCAGCAGCAAACGGACTAGCGACTCCTACAATGAGCAGTTCTTC. Protein sequence: CASSKRTSDSYNEQFF.

This sequence joins TRBV6-5 and TRBJ2-3; TRBD2 is a possible D gene (6 bases). CDR3 length: 14 amino acids. Germline V gives CDR1 MNHEY, CDR2 SVGAGI. V was trimmed by 6 bases and J by 0 bases, leaving 10 bases between them. The CDR3 protein is CASSPGTSTDTQYF. In nucleotides, the CDR3 is TGTGCCAGCAGCCCCGGGACTAGCACAGATACGCAGTATTTT.

This chain uses TRBV27 with TRBJ1-4; 7 positions agree with TRBD1. The CDR3 contains 14 residues. CDR1 and CDR2 (germline): MNHEY, SMNVEV (reference sequence). Trimming at V came to 5 bases and at J to 7 bases, leaving 7 bases not matched to a gene. This CDR3 is CASSMTGFGEKLFF. The CDR3 nucleotides read TGTGCCAGCAGTATGACAGGGTTTGGTGAAAAACTGTTTTTT.

The rearrangement joins TRBV28 to TRBJ2-3; 8 positions match TRBD2. CDR3 size: 14 residues. Germline loops: CDR1 MDHEN, CDR2 SYDVKM. V lost 7 bases, J lost 6 bases, and 9 bases stayed unmatched. CDR3 protein: CASNPSGSADTQYF. The CDR3 nucleotides are TGTGCCAGCAATCCGAGCGGGAGTGCGGATACGCAGTATTTT. The full variable domain, completed using reference TRBV28 and TRBJ2-3, is DVKVTQSSRYLVKRTGEKVFLECVQDMDHENMFWYRQDPGLGLRLIYFSYDVKMKEKGDIPEGYSVSREKKERFSLILESASTNQTSMYLCASNPSGSADTQYFGPGTRLTVL.

The CDR3 DNA is TGCGCCAGCAGCTTAGGGACTAGCGGGAGTGAAGAGCAGTACTTC. Encoded protein: CASSLGTSGSEEQYF. This chain uses TRBV5-1 with TRBJ2-7; TRBD2 matches at 14 bases. The germline gives CDR1 SGHRS, CDR2 YFSETQ. The V gene end was trimmed by 2 bases and the J gene end by 7 bases; junction bases not matched to a gene: 5. CDR3 length: 15 amino acids.